A single sample is the source of the 18 T cell receptor beta chains below, sequenced in a study of spatial heterogeneity in lung cancer (dated by TCRdb to between 2017 and 2020). Per the publication, the time point label means: sample taken at primary tumor resection. TCR sequencing used whole RNA extracted from tumor and nontumor lung tissue, or from cryopreserved PBMC samples, without cell sorting. Libraries were built with 5' RACE. Data came from a NextSeq 500. TCRdb applied fastp at Q25 and MiXCR to the public reads, then kept only in-frame beta chains. Each entry merges the rows of one CDR3 protein and shows their most common DNA and genes. This sample has 28,000 or so distinct CDR3 sequences in its table, and around 8% of those were observed once. The ten largest clones capture about 36% of the sample. Specimen: PBMCs, collected at surgery. The source of these receptors is a female donor with early-stage non-small cell lung cancer.

This clonotype was counted many times. This chain joins TRBV20-1 and TRBJ2-7; 9 positions agree with TRBD2. Germline lookup yields CDR1 DFQATT and CDR2 SNEGSKA (reference sequence). The CDR3 is 14 residues long. The V segment lost 4 bases and the J segment 3 bases; nucleotides outside the gene matches: 7. The CDR3 nucleotides are TGCAGTGCTACCCCCAGCGGGAGGAACTACGAGCAGTACTTC. It is translated as CSATPSGRNYEQYF.

This clonotype came up many times. This chain connects TRBV7-9 to TRBJ1-5; D call uncertain. This CDR3 is built from 15 residues. Germline V gene sequence: CDR1 SEHNR, CDR2 FQNEAQ (reference sequence). Trimming removed 5 bases at V and 7 bases at J, with 18 bases between. CDR3 protein: CASSPSLGSGQPQHF. In nucleotides, the CDR3 is TGTGCCAGCAGCCCATCCTTAGGGAGTGGCCAGCCCCAGCATTTT.

This clonotype came up a few times. Here the CDR3 reads CASSPGTGLDTQYF. Here the CDR3 DNA reads TGTGCCAGCAGTCCCGGGACAGGGCTGGATACGCAGTATTTT. The rearrangement links TRBV27 to TRBJ2-3; 9 bases are shared with TRBD1. Germline values: CDR1 MNHEY, CDR2 SMNVEV (reference sequence). The CDR3 runs 14 residues. V lost 5 bases, J lost 6 bases, and 6 bases stayed unmatched.

This clonotype has ten or more counts. J is TRBJ2-3 and V is TRBV18; 16 positions agree with TRBD2. J was trimmed by 8 bases and V by 6 bases; bases with no gene match: 23. From germline, CDR1 is KGHSH and CDR2 LQKENI. CDR3 length equals 21 residues. CDR3 DNA: TGTGCCAGCTCCCCTCGGGGGACAGCCGGGACTAGCGGGAGGGCCGTGTCTACGCAGTATTTT. Translating gives CASSPRGTAGTSGRAVSTQYF.

Turning to this clonotype: A read error may explain this, as a much larger clone is one base away. The rearrangement joins TRBV20-1 to TRBJ1-2, with D hard to call. The CDR3 extends over 13 amino acids. The V gene lost 7 bases and the J gene lost 4 bases, with 16 bases spanning the gap. In germline, CDR1 is DFQATT, CDR2 SNEGSKA (reference sequence). The CDR3 bases are TGCAGTGGGTTTGATCGGAGTTTCTATGGCTACACCTTC. This sequence encodes CSGFDRSFYGYTF.

The table lists this clonotype with many counts. V gene TRBV5-4 combines with J gene TRBJ2-5; TRBD2 agrees at 9 bases. The CDR3 has 15 residues. Germline assignment: CDR1 SGHNT and CDR2 YYREEE (reference sequence). J lost 5 bases, V lost 4 bases, and 9 bases had no gene match. For the CDR3, the DNA is TGTGCCAGCAGCCGGGGACTAGCTGTTTGGGAGACCCAGTACTTC. It encodes CASSRGLAVWETQYF.

Ten or more counts support this clonotype. The chain employs TRBV12-3 or TRBV12-4 and TRBJ2-7, with TRBD2 identical over 13 bases. This CDR3 is 14 amino acids long. The ends lost 1 base at V and 12 bases at J; junction bases unmatched: 6. DNA of the CDR3: TGTGCCAGCAGTTTAGGACTAGCGGGAGGCGAACGGTACTTC. Encoded protein: CASSLGLAGGERYF.

This clonotype was seen many times. The chain carries TRBV29-1 and TRBJ1-1; no reliable D call. Trimming pared 2 bases from V and 4 bases from J, leaving 8 bases between. Germline V gives CDR1 SQVTM, CDR2 ANQGSEA. The length of the CDR3 is 12 residues. In DNA form, the CDR3 reads TGCAGCGTTGAAAATCGGATCACTGAAGCTTTCTTT. This gives the protein CSVENRITEAFF.

The gene calls are TRBV24-1 and TRBJ2-1, with 11 bases fitting TRBD2. The CDR3 contains 16 residues. The germline CDR1 and CDR2 sequences are KGHDR and SFDVKD. J was trimmed by 7 bases and V by 1 base; bases with no gene match: 5. CDR3 DNA: TGTGCCACCAGTGATTTTACTAGCGGGAGTAGGAATGAGCAGTTCTTC. Its translation is CATSDFTSGSRNEQFF.

This clonotype was seen a handful of times. This rearrangement joins TRBV12-3 or TRBV12-4 to TRBJ2-1, with D maybe TRBD2 (6 bases). The V end was cut by 6 bases, the J end by 10 bases, with 16 bases between. This CDR3 is built from 13 residues. CDR3 nucleotides: TGTGCCAGCAGGGTGGCGGCGGGACTCGAGCAGTTCTTC. Encoded protein: CASRVAAGLEQFF.

This clonotype was counted between two and nine times. The J gene is TRBJ2-5, the V gene TRBV6-5; D tentatively reads TRBD1 or TRBD2 (5 bases each). Germline lookup yields CDR1 MNHEY and CDR2 SVGAGI. V lost 5 bases and J lost 3, with 10 bases in between. The length of the CDR3 is 13 residues. The CDR3 bases are TGTGCCAGCAGTCGCAGGGAGAAAGAGACCCAGTACTTC. It encodes CASSRREKETQYF.

Many counts were recorded for this clonotype. CDR3 bases: TGTGCCAGTAGTATAAGGGGGATGAACACTGAAGCTTTCTTT. Its translation is CASSIRGMNTEAFF. V and J are TRBV19 and TRBJ1-1; a weak D match, TRBD1 (6 bases). Trimming took off 2 bases at V and 0 bases at J, with 7 bases between the two ends. The CDR3 contains 14 residues. The germline V gene encodes CDR1 LNHDA and CDR2 SQIVND (reference sequence).

Notes on this clonotype: A read error may explain this, as a much larger clone is one base away. The chain employs TRBV21-1 and TRBJ2-3; TRBD2 is the table's D call, not checked against the DNA. TRBV21-1 is a documented pseudogene. This CDR3 spans 18 amino acids. CDR3: CASTPPGGGEPCTDTQYF. CDR3 nucleotide sequence: TGTGCCAGCACCCCCCCCGGCGGGGGTGAGCCTTGCACAGATACGCAGTATTTT.

This clonotype was picked up many times. The chain uses TRBV2 and TRBJ2-1; the D gene is possibly TRBD2 (5 bases). The V and J ends lost 4 bases and 0 bases respectively, with 10 bases between them. The CDR3 runs 15 residues. From germline, CDR1 is SNHLY and CDR2 FYNNEI. CDR3 DNA: TGTGCCAGCAGTGTCGAGGGTCCCTCCTACAATGAGCAGTTCTTC. Amino acids: CASSVEGPSYNEQFF.

This clonotype is classed as medium-sized (0.01 to 0.1%). This sequence joins TRBV27 and TRBJ1-5; D unclear. CDR1 is MNHEY and CDR2 is SMNVEV in the germline V gene (reference sequence). The CDR3 runs 13 residues. Deletions cut 3 bases from V and 2 bases from J, with 5 bases between. CDR3 DNA sequence: TGTGCCAGCAGTTTTATGCGCAATCAGCCCCAGCATTTT. Encoded protein: CASSFMRNQPQHF.

This clonotype was observed at least ten times. V usage is TRBV5-1 and J usage is TRBJ2-1, with unresolved D. This CDR3 contains 15 residues. CDR1 is SGHRS and CDR2 is YFSETQ in the germline V gene. The ends were cut back, 4 bases at V and 3 bases at J, with 14 bases in the middle. The CDR3 DNA reads as TGCGCCAGCAGCCCCGCTGGCGCCTACTACAATGAGCAGTTCTTC. Its translation: CASSPAGAYYNEQFF.

This clonotype ranks as medium-sized. The chain links TRBV29-1 to TRBJ2-3; D uncertain. Germline loops: CDR1 SQVTM, CDR2 ANQGSEA. This CDR3 comprises 15 residues. The ends were cut back, 4 bases at V and 1 base at J, with 15 bases in the middle. CDR3 coding DNA: TGCAGCGTTGGGAGCCGACTTGGCGGCACAGATACGCAGTATTTT. Translated: CSVGSRLGGTDTQYF.

The rearrangement uses TRBV12-5 and TRBJ2-7; 7 bases align to TRBD1. After removal of 1 base from V and 3 bases from J, the junction contained 0 bases not matched to a gene. Germline assignment: CDR1 LGHNT and CDR2 FRNRAP. The CDR3 spans 13 residues. In nucleotides, the CDR3 is TGTGCTAGTGGTTTGGGACAGGGCTACGAGCAGTACGTC. Translating gives CASGLGQGYEQYV.